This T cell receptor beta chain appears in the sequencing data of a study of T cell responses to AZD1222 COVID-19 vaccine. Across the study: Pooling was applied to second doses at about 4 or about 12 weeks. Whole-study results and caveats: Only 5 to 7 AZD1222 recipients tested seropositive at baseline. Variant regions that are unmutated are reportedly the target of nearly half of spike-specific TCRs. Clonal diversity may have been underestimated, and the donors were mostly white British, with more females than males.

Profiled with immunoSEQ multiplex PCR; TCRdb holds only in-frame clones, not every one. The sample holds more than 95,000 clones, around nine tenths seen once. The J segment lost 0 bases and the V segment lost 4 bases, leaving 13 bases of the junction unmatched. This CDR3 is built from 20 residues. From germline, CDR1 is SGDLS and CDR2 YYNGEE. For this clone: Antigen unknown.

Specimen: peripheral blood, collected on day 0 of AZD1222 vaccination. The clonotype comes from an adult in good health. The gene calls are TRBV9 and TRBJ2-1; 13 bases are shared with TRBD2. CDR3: CASSYGLAGAVTSSYNEQFF. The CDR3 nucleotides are TGTGCCAGCAGCTATGGACTAGCGGGGGCTGTAACGAGCTCCTACAATGAGCAGTTCTTC.